This TCR beta chain was identified in a study of blood T cell repertoires in COVID-19. In the study overall: The United States, Italy and Spain provided the acute and convalescent COVID-19 samples.

The study recruited people aged roughly 18 to 100 years across 24 US areas. Clinical history as reported by participants underpinned cohort assignment. Germline CDR1 is LNHDA and CDR2 is SQIVND (reference sequence). The CDR3 has 14 residues. V lost 3 bases, J lost 7 bases, and 8 bases stayed unmatched. In the original processing: Cell counts per sample came from amplifying reference gene primers. Measured with immunoSEQ multiplex PCR; TCRdb has only the in-frame clones, and not every one. Clone size and V and J calls were adopted from that table, with D and trimming inferred from the DNA. The profile covers roughly 200,000 clones, with 80% to 90% appearing a single time and 10% taken by the ten largest.

The receptor was isolated from a man between 18 and 35 years old with acute COVID-19. The chain has TRBV19 and TRBJ1-1; 7 bases agree with TRBD1. The specimen sequenced was PBMCs or T cells enriched from blood (not recorded which). The CDR3 bases are TGTGCCAGTAGTATGACCCCTAACAGGGGTGAAGCTTTCTTT. This sequence encodes CASSMTPNRGEAFF.